This T cell receptor beta chain was found in a study of shared clonotypes between healthy human individuals. Only in-frame clones appear in the TCRdb table, and some are missing; sequencing was by immunoSEQ multiplex PCR. This table has 950,000 to 1,100,000 clones, 65% to 80% appearing once. The TCR comes from a man aged 18 to 35 in good health. Sequencing was performed on memory CD4+ T cells sorted from blood. Subset meaning: CD45RA-negative fraction.

The CDR3 spells CASSSGDRAGTRSGNTIYF. CDR3 nucleotide sequence: TGCGCCAGCAGCTCGGGAGATAGAGCAGGGACAAGGTCTGGAAACACCATATATTTT. The chain has TRBV5-1 and TRBJ1-3; a possible D gene is TRBD1 (6 bases). This CDR3 is built from 19 residues. Trimming removed 3 bases from V and 1 base from J, with 23 bases in between. Germline V gives CDR1 SGHRS, CDR2 YFSETQ.